Shown below are 30 T cell receptor beta chains from a single sample sequenced in a study of T cell repertoires in cytomegalovirus infection (dated 2019 in TCRdb). This sample was sequenced with an Illumina HiSeq 1500. The public reads were reanalyzed by TCRdb: fastp trimming at Q25, MiXCR alignment, in-frame beta chains only. Merged by CDR3 protein, the rows form single entries marked with the most common genes and DNA. Counted in this sample were about 680,000 distinct CDR3 sequences; around 24% of them appeared once. The top ten clonotypes cover 8% of the sample. The sequenced sample consisted of CD8+ T cells from PBMCs. The receptors shown here come from a human donor in good health (CMV status not recorded). Some clones in this sample may be carry-over from other donors' samples.

CDR3: CASISPGLYNEQFF. In DNA, the CDR3 is TGTGCCAGCATCTCGCCAGGCCTCTACAATGAGCAGTTCTTC. The chain recombines TRBV2 with TRBJ2-1; D is unresolved. The CDR3 extends over 14 amino acids. The V and J ends lost 7 bases and 3 bases respectively, with 13 bases between them. CDR1 is SNHLY and CDR2 is FYNNEI in the germline V gene. Drawing the rest from reference TRBV2 and TRBJ2-1, the complete variable domain is EPEVTQTPSHQVTQMGQEVILRCVPISNHLYFYWYRQILGQKVEFLVSFYNNEISEKSEIFDDQFSVERPDGSNFTLKIRSTKLEDSAMYFCASISPGLYNEQFFGPGTRLTVL.

There are a few counts of this clonotype. The genes are TRBV7-9 and TRBJ2-5; no clear D. This CDR3 is 13 amino acids long. The germline gives CDR1 SEHNR, CDR2 FQNEAQ (reference sequence). The V gene lost 3 bases and the J gene lost 3 bases, with 8 bases spanning the gap. CDR3 sequence (DNA): TGTGCCAGCAGCTTTTTGGCAGAAGAGACCCAGTACTTC. Residues: CASSFLAEETQYF.

This clonotype was observed a handful of times. The V gene is TRBV12-3 or TRBV12-4, the J gene TRBJ2-1; TRBD2 matches at 8 bases. This CDR3 comprises 15 residues. V trimming: 7 bases; J trimming: 4 bases; junction bases outside the gene matches: 9. CDR3 DNA sequence: TGTGCCAGCACCCTTCAACTAGCGGAATACAATGAGCAGTTCTTC. Its translation is CASTLQLAEYNEQFF.

This clonotype showed up just a few times. The J gene is TRBJ2-1, the V gene TRBV7-6; 10 nucleotides match TRBD2. This CDR3 spans 15 amino acids. V lost 5 bases, J lost 8 bases, and 9 bases stayed unmatched. Germline loops: CDR1 SGHVS, CDR2 FNYEAQ. The CDR3 loop is CASSRSGGAFDEQFF. The CDR3 coding sequence is TGTGCCAGCAGCCGGAGCGGGGGGGCCTTCGATGAGCAGTTCTTC.

This clonotype was seen just once. At one end, the junction sequence differs from germline, possibly due to a read error. This chain uses TRBV5-1 with TRBJ2-2, with TRBD1 as a possible D gene (6 bases). CDR1 and CDR2 from the germline V gene are SGHRS and YFSETQ. The CDR3 extends over 14 amino acids. The CDR3 coding sequence is TGCGCCAGCAGCTGGACTCCAGGGGCCGGGGAGCTGTATTTT. It specifies CASSWTPGAGELYF.

This clonotype was observed a handful of times. The chain combines TRBV6-2 or TRBV6-3 with TRBJ2-7, with 10 bases fitting TRBD2. Germline trimming cut 8 bases from V and 1 base from J; bases unmatched to any gene: 5. The V gene's germline CDR1 is MNHEY and CDR2 SVGEGT. The CDR3 totals 14 residues. CDR3 nucleotide sequence: TGTGCCAGCGAAAGCGGGGGGGAATCCTACGAGCAGTACGTC. Protein sequence: CASESGGESYEQYV.

The sample holds many counts of this clonotype. The rearrangement uses TRBV27 and TRBJ2-3; 10 nucleotides line up with TRBD1. V was pared by 3 bases and J by 2 bases, with 5 bases of the junction left unmatched. This CDR3 comprises 16 residues. Germline CDR1 and CDR2: MNHEY and SMNVEV (reference sequence). The CDR3 DNA sequence: TGTGCCAGCAGTTTGAGGACAGGGGGGTTCACAGATACGCAGTATTTT. Protein product: CASSLRTGGFTDTQYF.

This clonotype was seen a few times. The chain employs TRBV7-9 and TRBJ2-1, with TRBD1 as a possible D gene (6 bases). CDR1 and CDR2 from the germline V gene are SEHNR and FQNEAQ (reference sequence). This CDR3 spans 15 amino acids. V was trimmed by 6 bases and J by 4 bases, leaving 16 bases between them. CDR3 sequence reads: CASRPQGRRYNEQFF. In DNA, the CDR3 is TGTGCCAGCAGGCCACAGGGTCGGAGATACAATGAGCAGTTCTTC.

This chain joins TRBV7-6 and TRBJ2-1, with D possibly being TRBD2 (5 bases). V gave up 5 bases and J gave up 2 bases, with 10 bases separating them. The CDR3 has 14 residues. Looked up from germline, CDR1 is SGHVS and CDR2 is FNYEAQ. The CDR3 DNA reads TGTGCCAGCAGCCCCCGGGAAGCCTACAATGAGCAGTTCTTC. This gives the protein CASSPREAYNEQFF.

This clonotype was recorded at least ten times. The J gene is TRBJ1-4, the V gene TRBV28, with D perhaps matching TRBD1 (6 bases). Trimming took 7 bases from V and 3 from J, leaving 12 bases between them. This CDR3 is 14 amino acids long. Germline CDR1 is MDHEN and CDR2 is SYDVKM. CDR3 protein: CASTPQGSNEKLFF. The DNA of the CDR3 is TGTGCCAGCACTCCCCAGGGGTCTAATGAAAAACTGTTTTTT.

V and J are TRBV7-6 and TRBJ2-3, with D perhaps TRBD2 (6 bases). The CDR3 has 17 residues. CDR1 is SGHVS and CDR2 is FNYEAQ in the germline V gene. The V end was cut by 5 bases, the J end by 1 base, with 19 bases between. The CDR3 sequence is CASSQYANTGGTDTQYF. The DNA for the CDR3 is TGTGCCAGCAGCCAGTATGCCAACACGGGGGGCACAGATACGCAGTATTTT.

The chain uses TRBV7-8 and TRBJ2-2; D unresolved. Trimming pared 8 bases from V and 4 bases from J, leaving 11 bases between. Germline-derived CDR1 and CDR2 are SGHVS and FQNEAQ. The CDR3 loop spans 13 amino acids. CDR3 loop: CASSRASTGELFF. The CDR3 DNA follows: TGTGCCAGCTCTCGGGCGTCCACCGGGGAGCTGTTTTTT.

This clonotype was counted a few times. This chain uses TRBV14 with TRBJ2-6; D may be TRBD1 (6 bases). Germline V gene data show CDR1 as SGHDN and CDR2 as FVKESK. V gave up 9 bases and J gave up 0 bases, with 12 bases separating them. The CDR3 spans 15 residues. CDR3 bases: TGTGCCAGTGGGGACATTCGCTCTGGGGCCAACGTCCTGACTTTC. This translates into CASGDIRSGANVLTF.

Many counts were recorded for this clonotype. The chain combines TRBV7-6 with TRBJ2-1; the D gene is possibly TRBD1 (6 bases). Looked up from germline, CDR1 is SGHVS and CDR2 is FNYEAQ. V was trimmed by 5 bases and J by 2 bases, leaving 19 bases between them. The CDR3 runs 17 residues. CDR3 bases: TGTGCCAGCAGCCTATCAACAGGGCCCTTCACCTACAATGAGCAGTTCTTC. Residues: CASSLSTGPFTYNEQFF.

This clonotype was counted at least ten times. This rearrangement joins TRBV7-3 to TRBJ2-6, with D possibly called TRBD1 or TRBD2 (5 bases each). Germline V gives CDR1 SGHTA, CDR2 FQGTGA. The CDR3 sequence is 17 residues long. Trimming cost V 6 bases and J 0 bases, with 15 bases left between them. CDR3: CASRNWDRLSGANVLTF. DNA for the CDR3: TGTGCCAGCAGAAACTGGGACCGCCTCTCTGGGGCCAACGTCCTGACTTTC.

In its sample, this clonotype was seen a few times. This rearrangement joins TRBV12-5 to TRBJ2-2; no clear D gene. Germline loops: CDR1 LGHNT, CDR2 FRNRAP. Trimming cost V 2 bases and J 4 bases, with 14 bases left between them. The CDR3 is 16 amino acids. CDR3 region: CASGLSRTRGTGELFF. As DNA, the CDR3 is TGTGCTAGTGGTTTGAGCAGGACCCGAGGCACCGGGGAGCTGTTTTTT.

In this sample, this clonotype turned up a few times. The genes are TRBV4-3 and TRBJ2-2; D gene uncertain. The CDR3 covers 15 residues. Germline CDR1 LGHNA, CDR2 YSLEER. The germline V and J ends were trimmed by 4 bases and 5 bases, with 14 bases remaining between them. The CDR3 sequence is CASSPTHSRTGELFF. DNA of the CDR3: TGCGCCAGCAGCCCCACCCACAGTCGGACCGGGGAGCTGTTTTTT.

V is TRBV28 and J is TRBJ1-2, with D perhaps matching TRBD1 (5 bases). This CDR3 is 15 amino acids long. The germline V and J ends were trimmed by 2 bases and 0 bases, with 10 bases remaining between them. CDR1 and CDR2 from the germline V gene are MDHEN and SYDVKM. CDR3 sequence: CASSLRQRTNYGYTF. CDR3 nucleotide sequence: TGTGCCAGCAGTTTACGACAGAGAACTAACTATGGCTACACCTTC.

The sample holds a few counts of this clonotype. The rearrangement joins TRBV20-1 to TRBJ2-5, with D perhaps TRBD1 (6 bases). The CDR3 covers 15 residues. Germline CDR1 reads DFQATT; CDR2 reads SNEGSKA (reference sequence). The ends were cut back, 2 bases at V and 3 bases at J, with 16 bases in the middle. DNA for the CDR3: TGCAGTGCTAGACTTAAGACAGGATTAAAAGAGACCCAGTACTTC. Translating gives CSARLKTGLKETQYF.

This clonotype was found a few times. CDR3 loop: CASRGGSTSYEQYV. CDR3 coding DNA: TGTGCCAGCCGGGGCGGGTCAACTTCCTACGAGCAGTACGTC. This sequence joins TRBV27 and TRBJ2-7; D may correspond to TRBD1 or TRBD2 (5 bases each). Per the germline V gene, CDR1 is MNHEY and CDR2 is SMNVEV (reference sequence). Trimming shortened V by 8 bases and J by 1 base, and 15 bases separated the two germline ends. This CDR3 has 14 residues.

This clonotype was picked up many times. The chain is built from TRBV12-3 or TRBV12-4 and TRBJ1-2, with a tentative D call TRBD1 (5 bases). Deletions cut 7 bases from V and 5 bases from J, with 20 bases between. This CDR3 region has 15 residues. The CDR3 DNA follows: TGTGCCAGCACCTTGGCCGGGGACGGAAAATATGGCTACACCTTC. It is translated as CASTLAGDGKYGYTF.

In regard to this clonotype: A read error may explain this, as a much larger clone is one base away. The V gene is TRBV2, the J gene TRBJ2-7; TRBD2 agrees at 7 bases. The CDR3 extends over 12 amino acids. Germline V gene sequence: CDR1 SNHLY, CDR2 FYNNEI. The CDR3 DNA reads as TGTACCAGCACGGGGGGAGCCTACGAGCAGTACGTC. Translated: CTSTGGAYEQYV.

This chain joins TRBV29-1 and TRBJ1-5; 9 bases line up with TRBD1. The CDR3 spans 14 residues. V shed 4 bases, J shed 5 bases, and the junction held 6 bases outside the gene matches. CDR1 SQVTM and CDR2 ANQGSEA come from the germline V gene. CDR3 protein: CSVVETGGYQPQHF. The CDR3 bases are TGCAGCGTTGTCGAGACAGGGGGATATCAGCCCCAGCATTTT.

The rearrangement uses TRBV6-5 and TRBJ1-6; 7 positions agree with TRBD1. V shed 6 bases, J shed 7 bases, and the junction held 9 bases outside the gene matches. The germline V gene encodes CDR1 MNHEY and CDR2 SVGAGI. This CDR3 is 15 amino acids long. In DNA, the CDR3 is TGTGCCAGCAGCCCCCTTATCAGGGGGAATTCACCCCTCCACTTT. Protein sequence: CASSPLIRGNSPLHF.

The chain recombines TRBV19 with TRBJ2-2; possibly TRBD1 or TRBD2 for D (6 bases each). V gave up 10 bases and J gave up 4 bases, with 10 bases separating them. The CDR3 extends over 12 amino acids. Germline-derived CDR1 and CDR2 are LNHDA and SQIVND (reference sequence). CDR3 bases: TGTGCCACCAAGGGGGGCACCGGGGAGCTGTTTTTT. Protein product: CATKGGTGELFF.

The chain is built from TRBV14 and TRBJ2-3; D remains unclear. CDR3 length: 16 amino acids. Per the germline V gene, CDR1 is SGHDN and CDR2 is FVKESK. Deletions cut 0 bases from V and 1 base from J, with 11 bases between. Written as DNA, the CDR3 is TGTGCCAGCAGCCAAGATGACTTCTTTCGCACAGATACGCAGTATTTT. Its translation is CASSQDDFFRTDTQYF.

The sample holds a few counts of this clonotype. CDR3 protein: CSAREARGQGEQYF. The CDR3 coding sequence is TGCAGTGCTAGAGAGGCAAGGGGGCAGGGCGAGCAGTACTTC. V gene TRBV20-1 combines with J gene TRBJ2-7; 7 bases line up with TRBD1. CDR1 and CDR2 (germline): DFQATT, SNEGSKA (reference sequence). The CDR3 has 14 amino acids. V trimming: 0 bases; J trimming: 6 bases; junction bases outside the gene matches: 8.

The gene calls are TRBV5-6 and TRBJ2-7; 7 bases align to TRBD1. The J segment lost 5 bases and the V segment lost 4 bases, leaving 9 bases of the junction unmatched. The length of the CDR3 is 14 residues. CDR1 and CDR2 from the germline V gene are SGHDT and YYEEEE. The CDR3 DNA follows: TGTGCCAGCAGCCCGATGACAGGGAGACACGAGCAGTACGTC. Its protein is CASSPMTGRHEQYV.

The chain carries TRBV7-9 and TRBJ2-1; 10 bases align to TRBD2. The V segment lost 5 bases and the J segment 4 bases; nucleotides outside the gene matches: 8. CDR1 and CDR2 (germline): SEHNR, FQNEAQ (reference sequence). CDR3 size: 16 residues. The CDR3 reads CASSSTSGLAYNEQFF. Written as DNA, the CDR3 is TGTGCCAGCAGCAGCACGTCGGGACTAGCGTACAATGAGCAGTTCTTC.

This rearrangement joins TRBV5-5 to TRBJ2-1; 7 positions agree with TRBD2. The CDR3 has 14 residues. The V segment lost 7 bases and the J segment 2 bases; nucleotides outside the gene matches: 6. CDR1 and CDR2 from the germline V gene are SGHKS and YYEKEE (reference sequence). In DNA, the CDR3 is TGTGCCAGCGGACCGGGGGGACCCTACAATGAGCAGTTCTTC. Its protein is CASGPGGPYNEQFF.